This T cell receptor (beta chain) came from a study of Graves' ophthalmopathy and Graves' hyperthyroidism. This clonotype appeared many times. Its antigen is unknown. RNA transcripts provided the template for amplifying TCR beta CDR3 regions. Second-round multiplex PCR came after first-round RT-PCR with HTBI primers. One entry per CDR3 protein, called by TCRdb with MiXCR from the multiplex PCR reads. The sample lists about 620,000 distinct CDR3 sequences, 22% occurring once. The CDR3 is 17 residues long. Deletions cut 3 bases from V and 1 base from J, with 19 bases between. Germline V gene data show CDR1 as SGHRS and CDR2 as YFSETQ. Whole-study results and caveats: With around 88% sensitivity and roughly 80% specificity, a 13-signature model separated ophthalmopathy from stable hyperthyroidism. Most clonotypes expanded in thyroid above 0.001 frequency were present in blood too.

Patients were excluded if they had other autoimmune diseases or uncontrolled infections, and likewise if pregnancy or lactation applied. PBMCs stemmed from 9 to 10 ml of fresh peripheral blood. This TCR came from a woman younger than 30 with stable Graves' hyperthyroidism. Some clones in this sample may be carry-over from other donors' samples. Specimen: peripheral blood. The chain is built from TRBV5-1 and TRBJ2-5, with D perhaps TRBD1 (6 bases). CDR3 region: CASSSGRDILCQETQYF. The CDR3 bases are TGCGCCAGCAGCTCTGGCCGGGACATACTATGCCAAGAGACCCAGTACTTC.